Listed here are 29 T cell receptor beta chains from one sample, sequenced in a study of molecular identifiers for immune sequencing clone quantification. TCRdb fed the PCR reads into MiXCR, producing one record per CDR3 protein. Of some 590,000 distinct CDR3 sequences in the sample, about 25% were seen once. The sample comprised naive CD8+ T cells from blood, with Jurkat cell RNA spiked in. Subset described: FACS-sorted CD8+CD4-CCR7+CD45RA+ naive T cells. These receptors were obtained from a human donor in good health. Some libraries in this study had Jurkat cell RNA spiked in.

As for this clonotype: This may be a read error, as it is one base from a much larger clone. The chain recombines TRBV2 with TRBJ1-1; a possible D gene is TRBD1 (6 bases). The CDR3 runs to 14 residues. The V gene's germline CDR1 is SNHLY and CDR2 FYNNEI. The CDR3 DNA is TGTGCCGGCAGTGAGAGGGCAGGGGCCCTCATGGGTTTCTTT. It encodes CAGSERAGALMGFF.

The chain employs TRBV6-1 and TRBJ2-3; 9 positions agree with TRBD2. The CDR3 runs to 15 residues. J lost 4 bases, V lost 6 bases, and 8 bases had no gene match. CDR1 is MNHNS, CDR2 SASEGT, per germline. The CDR3 region has the DNA TGTGCCAGCAGGGTTAGCGGGGGTAGCGCAGATACGCAGTATTTT. Translated, it gives CASRVSGGSADTQYF.

The gene calls are TRBV6-9 and TRBJ2-3; the D call may be TRBD1 or TRBD2 (5 bases each). The CDR3 runs to 17 residues. Deletions cut 0 bases from V and 1 base from J, with 14 bases between. Germline V CDR1 and CDR2: MNHGY, SVAAGI. The CDR3 region is CASSYSGQGPCTDTQYF. The CDR3 DNA is TGTGCCAGCAGTTATTCGGGTCAGGGACCCTGCACAGATACGCAGTATTTT.

This clonotype was seen a few times. An end of the junction does not agree with germline; a read error may underlie this. The J gene is TRBJ2-7, the V gene TRBV7-7; 10 bases line up with TRBD1. Germline loops: CDR1 SSHAT, CDR2 FNYEAQ (reference sequence). CDR3 length: 15 residues. CDR3 in amino acids: CASSLGTGAGYEQYF. CDR3 nucleotide sequence: TGTGCTAGCAGCTTAGGGACAGGGGCTGGTTACGAGCAGTACTTC.

The rearrangement uses TRBV20-1 and TRBJ1-6; D not resolved. CDR3 length equals 15 residues. Trimming left V 1 base short and J 5 bases short, with 12 bases between. CDR1 is DFQATT, CDR2 SNEGSKA, per germline (reference sequence). CDR3: CSARVPRLDNSPLHF. CDR3 DNA sequence: TGCAGTGCTAGAGTTCCCAGGTTGGATAATTCACCCCTCCACTTT.

The V call is TRBV6-5, the J call TRBJ2-7; 10 bases are a match to TRBD2. Looked up from germline, CDR1 is MNHEY and CDR2 is SVGAGI. Trimming cost V 0 bases and J 4 bases; bases outside gene matches: 6. This CDR3 has 16 amino acids. Written as DNA, the CDR3 is TGTGCCAGCAGTTACTCCACTAGCGGGACGGAATACGAGCAGTACTTC. Protein product: CASSYSTSGTEYEQYF.

This clonotype was seen repeatedly, ten times or more. The chain has TRBV25-1 and TRBJ1-5, with D possibly matching TRBD1 (6 bases). Germline CDR1 is MGHDK and CDR2 is SYGVNS. The CDR3 sequence is 15 residues long. V was clipped by 8 bases and J by 3 bases, with 17 bases between them. The chain's CDR3 is CASSAGAGVNQPQHF. For the CDR3, the DNA is TGTGCCAGCTCCGCGGGGGCAGGTGTCAATCAGCCCCAGCATTTT.

This clonotype has ten or more counts. This sequence joins TRBV20-1 and TRBJ2-7; possible D gene TRBD2, 5 bases. V gave up 1 base and J gave up 7 bases, with 20 bases separating them. The CDR3 is 15 residues long. CDR1 and CDR2 from the germline V gene are DFQATT and SNEGSKA (reference sequence). In nucleotides, the CDR3 is TGCAGTGCTAGAGGCCGAGAAGGGAGTGCCCGTGAGCAGTACTTC. Translation gives CSARGREGSAREQYF.

With respect to this clonotype: A much bigger clone sits one base away, suggesting this may be a read error. V is TRBV14 and J is TRBJ1-2; no definite D call. Germline values: CDR1 SGHDN, CDR2 FVKESK. The CDR3 is 12 amino acids. The DNA of the CDR3 is TGTGCCAGCGGCCAAGATTATTATGGCTACACCTTC. Residues: CASGQDYYGYTF.

About this clonotype: This may arise from a read error, as a much more abundant clone is one base away. The CDR3 here is CASSLDWEEELFF. The CDR3 region has the DNA TGCGCCAGCAGCTTGGATTGGGAAGAAGAACTGTTTTTT. The gene calls are TRBV5-1 and TRBJ1-4; D unclear. Trimming left V 0 bases short and J 12 bases short, with 12 bases between. The CDR3 runs 13 residues. Looked up from germline, CDR1 is SGHRS and CDR2 is YFSETQ. Together with reference TRBV5-1 and TRBJ1-4, the CDR3 gives the full variable domain: KAGVTQTPRYLIKTRGQQVTLSCSPISGHRSVSWYQQTPGQGLQFLFEYFSETQRNKGNFPGRFSGRQFSNSRSEMNVSTLELGDSALYLCASSLDWEEELFFGSGTQLSVL.

The chain links TRBV4-1 to TRBJ1-5; D ambiguous. CDR1 is MGHRA, CDR2 YSYEKL, per germline. Trimming pared 1 base from V and 4 bases from J, leaving 11 bases between. This CDR3 is 15 amino acids long. The CDR3 is CASSQANLANQPQHF. The CDR3 region has the DNA TGCGCCAGCAGCCAAGCAAACCTAGCAAATCAGCCCCAGCATTTT.

The count of this clonotype is one. A much bigger clone sits one base away, suggesting this may be a read error. This rearrangement joins TRBV20-1 to TRBJ1-3; no firm D call. There are 16 residues in the CDR3. In germline, CDR1 is DFQATT, CDR2 SNEGSKA (reference sequence). V dropped 1 base and J dropped 2 bases, with 15 bases sitting between them. DNA for the CDR3: TGCAGTGCTAGAGCTACAACTGGAGTCCCTGGAAACACCATATATTTT. Translation gives CSARATTGVPGNTIYF.

With regard to this clonotype: This clone may be a read error of a much larger clone one base away. The rearrangement joins TRBV15 to TRBJ1-5; D is undetermined. The germline gives CDR1 LNHNV, CDR2 YYDKDF (reference sequence). The CDR3 is 14 amino acids. Here the CDR3 DNA reads TGTGCCACCAACAGAGACCTCTCCAATCAGCCCCAGCATTTT. It specifies CATNRDLSNQPQHF.

This clonotype was observed at least ten times. This chain links TRBV6-5 with TRBJ2-5; TRBD1 agrees at 7 bases. The ends lost 6 bases at V and 0 bases at J; junction bases unmatched: 4. CDR1 is MNHEY and CDR2 is SVGAGI in the germline V gene. This CDR3 has 14 amino acids. CDR3 amino acids: CASRRGTDQETQYF. Here the CDR3 DNA reads TGTGCCAGCAGACGTGGGACAGACCAAGAGACCCAGTACTTC.

The CDR3 is CASSPVIGYNEQFF. The CDR3 nucleotides read TGTGCCAGCAGCCCCGTAATAGGCTACAATGAGCAGTTCTTC. J is TRBJ2-1 and V is TRBV11-2; D unresolved. Trimming cost V 5 bases and J 3 bases, with 11 bases left between them. CDR1 is SGHAT, CDR2 FQNNGV, per germline. This CDR3 region has 14 residues.

This clonotype was seen many times. The rearrangement joins TRBV9 to TRBJ2-3, with TRBD2 as a possible D gene (5 bases). This CDR3 has 16 amino acids. Germline CDR1 reads SGDLS; CDR2 reads YYNGEE. The V end was cut by 0 bases, the J end by 2 bases, with 13 bases between. CDR3 DNA sequence: TGTGCCAGCAGCGTAGAGGACTTAACCTTCACAGATACGCAGTATTTT. Translating gives CASSVEDLTFTDTQYF.

This clonotype was recorded a few times. This chain uses TRBV24-1 with TRBJ1-1; no clear D. CDR3 length: 12 residues. Trimming stripped 1 base from V and 7 bases from J, with 6 bases between. Germline assignment: CDR1 KGHDR and CDR2 SFDVKD. For the CDR3, the DNA is TGTGCCACCAGTGATTTCTCAAGTGAAGCTTTCTTT. Translated, it gives CATSDFSSEAFF.

Note on this clonotype: This CDR3 is missing its conserved last phenylalanine or tryptophan, likely due to a read error. J is TRBJ1-1 and V is TRBV5-1, with 8 bases matching TRBD1. From germline, CDR1 is SGHRS and CDR2 YFSETQ. This CDR3 contains 15 residues. V was clipped by 2 bases and J by 0 bases; unmatched bases: 3. For the CDR3, the DNA is TGCGCCAGCAGCTTAGACAGGGGAGTGAACACTGAAGCTTTCTCT. It encodes CASSLDRGVNTEAFS.

The rearrangement joins TRBV21-1 to TRBJ2-2; TRBD1, the D gene given by the table, was not confirmed from the DNA. TRBV21-1 is a pseudogene locus. This CDR3 contains 17 residues. Here the CDR3 DNA reads TGTGCCAGCAGCAAAACCCCGGGACAGTTGAACACCGGGGAGCTGTTTTTT. Translated: CASSKTPGQLNTGELFF.

This clonotype was seen at least ten times. Its ends do not fully match the called genes, so a read error is possible. The chain has TRBV7-2 and TRBJ1-5, with TRBD1 as a possible D gene (6 bases). Germline-derived CDR1 and CDR2 are SGHTA and FQGNSA. CDR3 size: 17 residues. The CDR3 nucleotides read TGTGCCAGCAACTTAGACGCGGGACAACCAGGCAATCAGCCCCAGCATTTT. This sequence encodes CASNLDAGQPGNQPQHF.

The chain joins TRBV13 to TRBJ1-4; D not resolved. The germline gives CDR1 PRHDT, CDR2 FYEKMQ (reference sequence). Trimming stripped 5 bases from V and 7 bases from J, with 14 bases between. The CDR3 extends over 14 amino acids. CDR3 nucleotide sequence: TGTGCCAGCAGCCCCTTGCTGGGCGGTGAAAAACTGTTTTTT. As protein: CASSPLLGGEKLFF.

V usage is TRBV6-6 and J usage is TRBJ1-2; D perhaps matches TRBD1 (5 bases). Germline V gene lookup returns CDR1 MNHNY and CDR2 SVGAGI (reference sequence). V lost 5 bases and J lost 0, with 13 bases in between. The CDR3 has 15 amino acids. The CDR3 coding sequence is TGTGCCAGCAGTCCTGAGGACATAGCTAACTATGGCTACACCTTC. It translates to CASSPEDIANYGYTF.

About this clonotype itself: A much larger clone differs by one base, so this may be a read error. The chain links TRBV14 to TRBJ1-3; tentatively, D is TRBD1 (5 bases). The CDR3 runs 16 residues. Germline CDR1 reads SGHDN; CDR2 reads FVKESK. The CDR3 loop is CASSPNRGILGNTLYF. CDR3 DNA: TGTGCCAGCAGCCCAAACCGGGGGATCCTTGGAAACACCTTATATTTT.

Comment on this clonotype: Given a much more abundant clone one base away, this may be a read error. J is TRBJ1-1 and V is TRBV4-3; D unresolved. With 0 bases removed from V and 0 bases from J, the gap between germline ends came to 14 bases. Germline CDR1 is LGHNA and CDR2 is YSLEER. The CDR3 consists of 17 residues. CDR3 sequence reads: CASSQDASRAMNTEAFF. The CDR3 DNA reads as TGCGCCAGCAGCCAAGATGCTTCGCGGGCCATGAACACTGAAGCTTTCTTT.

This chain links TRBV27 with TRBJ2-3; no clear D. Germline CDR1 reads MNHEY; CDR2 reads SMNVEV (reference sequence). V lost 5 bases to trimming and J lost 6 bases, with 18 bases between them. The CDR3 covers 15 residues. The CDR3 region is CASSEPGPLRDTQYF. As DNA, the CDR3 is TGTGCCAGCAGTGAACCGGGCCCCTTGAGGGATACGCAGTATTTT.

The chain uses TRBV19 and TRBJ1-1, with a possible D match to TRBD1 (5 bases). The V and J ends lost 2 bases and 5 bases respectively, with 12 bases between them. Germline V gene lookup returns CDR1 LNHDA and CDR2 SQIVND (reference sequence). There are 14 residues in the CDR3. Here the CDR3 DNA reads TGTGCCAGTAGTATAATACGGGGGGGGACTGAAGCTTTCTTT. Translation: CASSIIRGGTEAFF.

About this clonotype itself: This may arise from a read error, as a much more abundant clone is one base away. V usage is TRBV12-3 or TRBV12-4 and J usage is TRBJ1-6; D unclear. The CDR3 runs 14 residues. CDR3 sequence: CASSLGGSHSPLNF. The CDR3 DNA reads as TGTGCCAGCAGTTTAGGGGGATCTCACTCACCCCTCAACTTT.

This clonotype came up many times. J is TRBJ1-2 and V is TRBV19; 7 nucleotides match TRBD1. CDR1 is LNHDA, CDR2 SQIVND, per germline (reference sequence). V was clipped by 3 bases and J by 8 bases; unmatched bases: 12. This CDR3 has 15 amino acids. The DNA for the CDR3 is TGTGCCAGTAGTATTTTGCCCCTGGACAGGACCGGCTACACCTTC. As protein: CASSILPLDRTGYTF.

A few counts support this clonotype. This may be a read error, as it is one base from a much larger clone. CDR3: CSALWTEALF. CDR3 in DNA: TGCAGCGCCTTATGGACTGAAGCTCTCTTT. The chain couples TRBV29-1 to TRBJ1-1; D remains unclear. Germline-derived CDR1 and CDR2 are SQVTM and ANQGSEA. CDR3 length equals 10 residues.